This T cell receptor (beta chain) was captured by sequencing in a study of identical twins. General observations from the study: Instead of following the same donors, the conclusions were based on cross-sectional statistical analysis. Twins showed weaker excess sharing in their beta out-of-frame sequences. Memory repertoires lacked the insertion deficit that abundant cord blood beta clonotypes showed.

In this sample, this clonotype turned up a few times. The antigen remains undetermined. Carrying unique molecular identifiers, the cDNA also gained a universal primer site through template switching. One entry per CDR3 protein, called by TCRdb with MiXCR from the 5' RACE reads. The sample includes 700,000 or so distinct CDR3 sequences, over 8.5% of them seen just once. Germline CDR1 is DFQATT and CDR2 is SNEGSKA (reference sequence). The V end was cut by 6 bases, the J end by 0 bases, with 17 bases between. The CDR3 runs 15 residues. The same sample was also used in a study of yellow fever vaccine responses in identical twins.

The sequence derives from a woman younger than 35 in good health. The specimen was PBMCs. This chain joins TRBV20-1 and TRBJ1-1; no clear D. The DNA for the CDR3 is TGCAGTGCCCAAAGAGAAGGCAGGTTGAACACTGAAGCTTTCTTT. It encodes CSAQREGRLNTEAFF.